This TCR beta chain was documented in a study of CD39 and CD103 CD8 tumor-infiltrating T cells (dated by TCRdb to between 2018 and 2020). Some background on the complete study: An HPV-positive HNSCC, an HPV-negative HNSCC, an ovarian cancer and a melanoma patient were represented in the repertoire comparisons shown. Deep sequencing of TCRbeta CDR3 was used to compare the repertoires of CD8 TIL subsets, defined by CD103 and CD39, against those of peripheral memory CD8 T cells.

A distance of 13 bases separates the germline ends of V and J, which lose 1 base and 3 bases respectively. The germline V gene gives CDR1 as SGHVT and CDR2 as SQSDAQ. Including cysteine and phenylalanine, the CDR3 has 16 amino acids. Just CDR3 DNA is preserved here, 48 bases in frame from base 1. As regards this clone: This receptor's antigen is unknown. No base-level quality is on record; no much larger clone is a single base apart.

From around 10,000 to 100,000 sorted cells per subset, genomic DNA was extracted using the DNeasy Blood and Tissue Kit. The immunoSEQ service sequenced and mapped the TCRbeta V-J or V-D-J regions, with coverage above 8.5x for each sample. On the study's bioinformatics: Only productive rearrangements exported from the immunoSEQ Analyzer platform were analyzed, with clonality assessed on the 500 most abundant clones. The Morisita-Horn similarity index and the Jaccard index were used to quantify the overlap in repertoires between populations. In 5 to 7 cancer patients, Morisita-Horn similarity was measured between the TCR repertoires of CD8 T-cell subsets. As stored in TCRdb, this immuneACCESS dataset retains in-frame rearrangements with V and J assigned. A fraction of the clones does not appear; measured against another copy, unresolved V genes explain less than half of the discrepancy, and the remainder lacks a known reason. The DNA was the basis for D and trimming; V, J and clone size are from that table. Across this sample there are approximately 17,000 clones, with 90% to 95% seen only once. The ten most abundant clones make up 3.5% to 5.5% of the sample.

At the time of sample collection the patients were not on therapy, although prior treatments varied from chemotherapy, radiotherapy, surgery and immunotherapy to no treatment. After thawing, cells were enriched for T lymphocytes using a negative-selection kit, with EpCAM beads added for tumor-infiltrating lymphocytes. Memory CD8 T cells were sorted using a CD8+CD4-CD45RA- gate, without regard to whether the cells expressed CCR7. Peripheral blood mononuclear cells were obtained using a Ficoll-Paque PLUS gradient and were cryopreserved prior to analysis. Populations were sorted on a FACSAria II to 97% to 99% purity, and cell pellets were frozen without culture for TCR sequencing. The paper's findings and limits, for the study overall: Clonotypes from DN TILs largely overlapped with peripheral memory CD8 repertoires, while clonotypes from DP TILs were only rarely found in blood or uninvolved lymph node. DP CD8 TILs appeared more oligoclonal than DN and SP CD8 TILs and blood memory CD8 T cells, with top 30 clonotypes covering about 50-86%.

This TCR was recovered from a human donor with head and neck squamous cell carcinoma. Sequencing input: CD8+ T cells sorted from blood. The cell subset or site label of this sample denotes: total memory CD8 T cells (CD45RA-CCR7+/-) from blood or uninvolved lymph node. Rearrangement joined TRBV7-4 to TRBJ1-5, with a weak D call of TRBD1 (6 bases match). The sequenced DNA: TGTGCCAGCAGCTTAGTGGGGACACCTACCAATCAGCCCCAGCATTTT. This codes for CASSLVGTPTNQPQHF.